This T cell receptor (beta chain) was captured by sequencing in a study of CD8+ T cells in alopecia areata. On the study more broadly: Oral tofacitinib, 5 to 10 mg twice daily, was given in an open-label trial. Among treated patients, severity was scored by affected scalp area percentage.

The V and J ends lost 6 bases and 3 bases, in that order; junction bases with no gene match: 11. Germline-derived CDR1 and CDR2 are MNHEY and SMNVEV (reference sequence). The CDR3 loop spans 15 amino acids. General observations from the study: How baseline CD8+ expansion relates to response remains uncertain (there was one nonresponder).

Of note for this clone: As yet, its antigen is unknown.

RNA, once extracted, was reverse transcribed into cDNA for use as the sequencing template. Here immunoSEQ multiplex PCR was the method, and the copy in TCRdb shows in-frame clones only, minus some. The repertoire includes about 200,000 clones, around 60% of them detected once, and 3% to 3.5% sits in the top ten. Indicated treatment: oral pan-JAK inhibitor, 5-10 mg twice daily. The sequence came from a human donor with alopecia areata. Sequencing used CD4+ T cells sorted from blood, obtained at week 4, from a patient treated with tofacitinib. The chain recombines TRBV27 with TRBJ2-7; 7 bases are shared with TRBD1. The CDR3 region is CASSPRQGPIYEQYF. The CDR3 DNA is TGTGCCAGCAGCCCCCGACAGGGACCGATCTACGAGCAGTACTTC.